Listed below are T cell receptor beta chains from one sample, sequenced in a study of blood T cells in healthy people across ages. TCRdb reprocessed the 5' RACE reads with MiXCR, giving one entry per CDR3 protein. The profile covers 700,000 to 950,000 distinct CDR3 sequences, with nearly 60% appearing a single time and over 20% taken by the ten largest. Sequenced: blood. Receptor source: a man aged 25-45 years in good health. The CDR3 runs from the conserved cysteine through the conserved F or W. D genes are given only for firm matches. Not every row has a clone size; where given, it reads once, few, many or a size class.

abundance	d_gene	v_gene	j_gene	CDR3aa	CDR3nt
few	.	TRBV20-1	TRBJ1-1	CSATAIRGQNTEAFF	TGCAGTGCTACCGCGATTAGGGGACAGAACACTGAAGCTTTCTTT
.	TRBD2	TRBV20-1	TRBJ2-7	CSGLAGDREQYF	TGCAGCGGACTAGCGGGAGATCGCGAGCAGTACTTC
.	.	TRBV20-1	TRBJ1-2	CSAIPAGINYGYTF	TGCAGTGCTATCCCGGCAGGCATTAACTATGGCTACACCTTC
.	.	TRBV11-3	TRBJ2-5	CASSLGGWGSRLEETQYF	TGTGCCAGCAGCTTAGGTGGCTGGGGCTCTCGCTTAGAAGAGACCCAGTACTTC
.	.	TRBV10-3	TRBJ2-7	CAISERQTYEQYF	TGTGCCATCAGTGAGCGACAGACCTACGAGCAGTACTTC
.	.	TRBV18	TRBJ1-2	CASSPIGPRYGYTF	TGTGCCAGCTCACCCATAGGACCCCGCTATGGCTACACCTTC
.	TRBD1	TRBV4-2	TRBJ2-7	CASSQGDRVSEQYF	TGTGCCAGCAGCCAAGGGGACAGGGTCAGCGAGCAGTACTTC
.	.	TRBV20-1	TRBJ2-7	CSARGGRTGEQYF	TGCAGTGCTAGAGGGGGGAGGACGGGCGAGCAGTACTTC
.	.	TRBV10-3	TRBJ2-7	CAISDVPTYEQYF	TGTGCCATCAGTGATGTCCCGACCTACGAGCAGTACTTC
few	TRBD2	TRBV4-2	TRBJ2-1	CASSQDLAGGLPNEQFF	TGTGCCAGCAGCCAAGATCTAGCGGGAGGGTTACCTAATGAGCAGTTCTTC
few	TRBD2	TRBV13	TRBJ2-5	CASSLGLAGDIAETQYF	TGTGCCAGCAGCTTGGGACTAGCGGGCGATATCGCGGAGACCCAGTACTTC
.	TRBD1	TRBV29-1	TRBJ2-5	CSVEDPGTGTEETQYF	TGCAGCGTTGAAGACCCTGGGACAGGGACCGAAGAGACCCAGTACTTC
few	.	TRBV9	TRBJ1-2	CASSGFGGGSPVYGYTF	TGTGCCAGCAGCGGGTTTGGCGGGGGGTCCCCCGTATATGGCTACACCTTC
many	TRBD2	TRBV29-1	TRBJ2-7	CSVLKLREVSYEQYF	TGCAGCGTTCTAAAGTTGCGGGAGGTATCCTACGAGCAGTACTTC
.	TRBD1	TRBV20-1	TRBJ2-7	CSARSSTGGNYEQYF	TGCAGTGCTAGAAGCTCAACAGGGGGGAACTACGAGCAGTACTTC
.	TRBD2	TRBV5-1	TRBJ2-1	CASSLAGVAGYNEQFF	TGCGCCAGCAGCTTGGCCGGGGTAGCGGGATACAATGAGCAGTTCTTC
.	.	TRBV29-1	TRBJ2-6	CSAQIVSGANVLTF	TGCAGCGCCCAGATTGTCTCTGGGGCCAACGTCCTGACTTTC
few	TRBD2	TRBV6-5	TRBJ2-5	CASSFLGGGKGDTQYF	TGTGCCAGCAGTTTTCTTGGCGGGGGGAAAGGGGATACCCAGTACTTC
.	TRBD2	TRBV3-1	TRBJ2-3	CASSHGGGLQDTQYF	TGTGCCAGCAGCCATGGGGGGGGACTCCAGGATACGCAGTATTTT
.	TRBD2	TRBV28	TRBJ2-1	CASRPSGSNNEQFF	TGTGCCAGCAGGCCCAGCGGGAGCAACAATGAGCAGTTCTTC
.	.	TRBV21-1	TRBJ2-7	CAGSKVIGGSYEQYF	TGTGCCGGCAGCAAAGTCATCGGGGGGTCCTACGAGCAGTACTTC
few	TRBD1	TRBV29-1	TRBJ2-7	CSVEGDRDTYEQYF	TGCAGCGTTGAAGGGGACAGGGACACCTACGAGCAGTACTTC
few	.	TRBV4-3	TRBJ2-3	CASSQDLGTTDTQYF	TGCGCCAGCAGCCAAGATCTCGGGACCACAGATACGCAGTATTTT
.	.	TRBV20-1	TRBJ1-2	CSASEGQDYGYTF	TGCAGTGCTAGTGAGGGTCAGGACTATGGCTACACCTTC
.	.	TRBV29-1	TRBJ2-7	CSGERGNYEQYF	TGCAGCGGTGAAAGAGGGAATTACGAGCAGTACTTC
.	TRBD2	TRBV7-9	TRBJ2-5	CASSFGGIRETQYF	TGTGCCAGCAGCTTCGGGGGGATTAGGGAGACCCAGTACTTC
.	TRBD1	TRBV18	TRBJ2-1	CASSFDRVIQFF	TGTGCCAGCTCATTCGACAGGGTAATTCAGTTCTTC
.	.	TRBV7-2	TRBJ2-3	CASSLVMVRTDTQYF	TGTGCCAGCAGCTTAGTAATGGTACGCACAGATACGCAGTATTTT
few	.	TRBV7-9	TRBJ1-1	CASSLGGVTEAFF	TGTGCCAGCAGCTTAGGAGGGGTCACTGAAGCTTTCTTT